Listed below are T cell receptor beta chains from one sample, sequenced in a study of T cells in Graves' hyperthyroidism and ophthalmopathy. TCRdb re-called the multiplex PCR reads with MiXCR, one entry per CDR3 protein. The repertoire consists of some 140,000 distinct CDR3 sequences, with roughly a fifth occurring once and the leading ten covering more than 65%. The material sequenced was blood. The receptors derive from a woman between 50 and 59 years old with Graves' hyperthyroidism that later progressed to Graves' ophthalmopathy. The conserved cysteine and the conserved F or W are not part of the CDR3 here. Clone size is not always given. Where it is, it says once, few, many or a class for expanded clones.

V gene,clone size,CDR3 protein
TRBV20-1,-,SAREPGNQPQH
TRBV20-1,-,SAQKLTSGTDTQY
TRBV6-5,many,ASSYEREVREQY
TRBV7-2,few,ASSPHPSGTGGARNTEAF
TRBV9,-,ASSVAGGPYGYT
TRBV6-1,few,ASSEGFTGELF
TRBV11-2,-,ASSRGQGADGELF
TRBV28,many,ASSLPRASSYEQY
TRBV18,many,ASSLSGVRTEAF
TRBV28,many,ASSLTGELF
TRBV19,many,ASSIGSGRPPTDTQY
TRBV4-1,-,ASSQAGAPSYEQY
TRBV7-8,many,ASSWSGQGNSPLH
TRBV2,many,ASSEGGGSAQH
TRBV5-1,-,ASSLGLAGEEQF
TRBV7-3,-,ASSSTTLDTQY
TRBV18,few,ASSPERDSHLNYGYT
TRBV5-5,many,ASSLGIYRTGGIDTQY
TRBV2,-,ASSLQGRTEAF
TRBV20-1,-,SARALRGLNTEAF
TRBV20-1,many,SARFSGAGINEQF
TRBV5-1,many,ASSLVSSGSWNEQF
TRBV5-1,few,ASSPRRGAGNTIY
TRBV29-1,many,SVIQGAHTDTQY
TRBV7-8,once,ASSGQQNTEAF
TRBV15,-,ATGGGRGNEQF
TRBV10-3,-,AINGDRGSYEQY
TRBV19,few,ASSMFSLNTEAF
TRBV28,-,ASSSQGGDTEAF
TRBV5-6,few,ASSSGVRGELF
TRBV28,many,ASSLTRNEQF
TRBV29-1,-,SVPTDRGPPRETQY
TRBV6-1,many,ASEMGNQPQH
TRBV6-2/TRBV6-3,many,ASSYPMTSGRTIQETQY
TRBV9,few,ASSARQGANTEAF
TRBV11-1,many,ASSLNSAMNTEAF
TRBV19,-,ASSLATPHEQF
TRBV12-3/TRBV12-4,many,ASSPGPGELF
TRBV3-1,many,ASSHAPLTSGLGPYEQY
TRBV2,many,ASSEGGNYGYT
TRBV5-6,-,ASSFNPYNEQF
TRBV28,many,ASRTPGTGVGYT
TRBV3-1,-,ASSQDRREGLYNEQF
TRBV20-1,many,SASRTVEAF
TRBV2,-,ASSHPDRGRGGMNTEAF
TRBV2,many,ATQGNNEQF
TRBV29-1,many,SVEDPGGSGAYNEQF
TRBV30,-,ACLARETEAF
TRBV27,-,ASSGISASNEQF